This T cell receptor beta chain was identified in a study of identical twins. Study results and caveats: Sharing of beta out-of-frame sequences by twins showed a weaker excess.

TCRdb re-called the 5' RACE reads through MiXCR, storing one row per CDR3 protein. This sample has under 500,000 distinct CDR3 sequences; approximately 14% occur once, and the top ten carry about 0.97%. Losses at the gene ends were 1 base for V and 2 bases for J; bases not matched to a gene: 6. Germline CDR1 and CDR2: DFQATT and SNEGSKA (reference sequence). CDR3 length: 15 residues. Points on this clonotype: The antigen remains undetermined.

The same specimen was also included in a second study, on yellow fever vaccine responses in identical twins.

The chain has TRBV20-1 and TRBJ2-3; TRBD2 aligns across 7 bases. This sequence was found in a woman younger than 30 in good health. Sequenced sample: CD4+ T cells sorted from blood. The CDR3 loop reads CSARGASGFTDTQYF. DNA of the CDR3: TGCAGTGCTAGAGGAGCTAGCGGTTTCACAGATACGCAGTATTTT.